This TCR beta chain is from a study of blood T cell repertoires in COVID-19. In the study overall: Researchers got acute and convalescent COVID-19 samples from the United States, Italy and Spain.

As handled by the study authors: Amplification with reference gene primers provided the estimates of nucleated cell counts. Data came from immunoSEQ multiplex PCR; TCRdb stores just in-frame clones and leaves some out. V, J and clone size are those of that table, while D and trimming were read from the DNA. There are about 72,000 clones in the sample; 82% occur only once, and about 17% lies in the top ten. The clonotype was recovered from a human donor in a cohort sampled during active COVID-19. Material for sequencing was peripheral blood.

The CDR3 protein is CASSRQPSYEQYF. In nucleotides, the CDR3 is TGTGCCAGCAGCCGACAGCCTTCCTACGAGCAGTACTTC. The V and J genes are TRBV2 and TRBJ2-7, with a possible D match to TRBD1 (5 bases). The CDR3 is 13 residues long. CDR1 and CDR2 (germline): SNHLY, FYNNEI. The V end lost 6 bases, the J end lost 1 base, and 10 bases lay between the germline ends. Full variable domain (outside the CDR3, taken from reference TRBV2 and TRBJ2-7): EPEVTQTPSHQVTQMGQEVILRCVPISNHLYFYWYRQILGQKVEFLVSFYNNEISEKSEIFDDQFSVERPDGSNFTLKIRSTKLEDSAMYFCASSRQPSYEQYFGPGTRLTVT.